This T cell receptor beta chain emerged from a study of cytomegalovirus exposure and HLA in healthy donors. The overall study: Clustering assigned about 80% of the approximately 370 genotyped donors to the Caucasian-associated ancestry cluster. Study conclusions and caveats: Among CMV-associated TCR beta chains, most appeared HLA-restricted in a later analysis. Later findings reportedly placed an Asian-associated ancestry cluster below the 666-donor mean for N-insertions.

Primers: 60 Vbeta forward and 13 Jbeta reverse. Libraries were prepared by immunoSEQ multiplex PCR; TCRdb keeps only in-frame clonotypes and omits some of them. The sample lists roughly 130,000 clones, 70% to 80% seen once, with approximately 2% in the top ten. Comment on this clone: Its antigen is not known.

Source material: PBMCs. The source is a man aged 18 to 30 in good health and CMV-seronegative.

This CDR3 is CASSPRSGYNEQFF. CDR3 DNA: TGTGCCAGCAGCCCAAGATCGGGCTACAATGAGCAGTTCTTC. The chain employs TRBV7-3 and TRBJ2-1; D uncertain. The CDR3 runs to 14 residues. The V gene lost 5 bases and the J gene lost 3 bases, with 11 bases spanning the gap. CDR1 and CDR2 (germline): SGHTA, FQGTGA.